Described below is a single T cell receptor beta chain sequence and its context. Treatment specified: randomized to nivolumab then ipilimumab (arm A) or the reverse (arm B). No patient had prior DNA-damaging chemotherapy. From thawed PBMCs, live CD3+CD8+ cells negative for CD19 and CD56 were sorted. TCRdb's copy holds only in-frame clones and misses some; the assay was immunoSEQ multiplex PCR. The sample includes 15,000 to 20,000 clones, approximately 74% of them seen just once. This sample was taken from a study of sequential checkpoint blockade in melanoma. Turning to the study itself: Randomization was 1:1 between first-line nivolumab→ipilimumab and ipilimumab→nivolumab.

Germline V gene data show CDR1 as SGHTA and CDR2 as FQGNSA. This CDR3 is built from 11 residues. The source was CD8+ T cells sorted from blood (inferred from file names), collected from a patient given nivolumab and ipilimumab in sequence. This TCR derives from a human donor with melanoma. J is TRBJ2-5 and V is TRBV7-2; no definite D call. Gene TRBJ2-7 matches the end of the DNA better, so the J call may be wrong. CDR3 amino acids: CASSLSYEQYF. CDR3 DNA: TGTGCCAGCAGCTTAAGCTACGAGCAGTACTTC.